The entry that follows covers one TCR beta chain sequence. The V gene lost 6 bases and the J gene lost 3 bases, with 18 bases spanning the gap. CDR1 is MNHEY, CDR2 SMNVEV, per germline (reference sequence). The CDR3 spans 15 residues. The data belong to a study of blood T cell repertoires in COVID-19. Assay: immunoSEQ multiplex PCR; the TCRdb copy retains only in-frame clones and omits some. The sample contains tens of thousands of clones, more than 80% of which appear only once. This TCR came from a man over 45 with COVID-19, enrolled during active disease. J is TRBJ2-7 and V is TRBV27, with D possibly matching TRBD1 (5 bases). The sample comprised peripheral blood. The CDR3 DNA is TGTGCCAGCAGAAACAAGGCCGACAGAGGCTACGAGCAGTACTTC. Translating gives CASRNKADRGYEQYF.